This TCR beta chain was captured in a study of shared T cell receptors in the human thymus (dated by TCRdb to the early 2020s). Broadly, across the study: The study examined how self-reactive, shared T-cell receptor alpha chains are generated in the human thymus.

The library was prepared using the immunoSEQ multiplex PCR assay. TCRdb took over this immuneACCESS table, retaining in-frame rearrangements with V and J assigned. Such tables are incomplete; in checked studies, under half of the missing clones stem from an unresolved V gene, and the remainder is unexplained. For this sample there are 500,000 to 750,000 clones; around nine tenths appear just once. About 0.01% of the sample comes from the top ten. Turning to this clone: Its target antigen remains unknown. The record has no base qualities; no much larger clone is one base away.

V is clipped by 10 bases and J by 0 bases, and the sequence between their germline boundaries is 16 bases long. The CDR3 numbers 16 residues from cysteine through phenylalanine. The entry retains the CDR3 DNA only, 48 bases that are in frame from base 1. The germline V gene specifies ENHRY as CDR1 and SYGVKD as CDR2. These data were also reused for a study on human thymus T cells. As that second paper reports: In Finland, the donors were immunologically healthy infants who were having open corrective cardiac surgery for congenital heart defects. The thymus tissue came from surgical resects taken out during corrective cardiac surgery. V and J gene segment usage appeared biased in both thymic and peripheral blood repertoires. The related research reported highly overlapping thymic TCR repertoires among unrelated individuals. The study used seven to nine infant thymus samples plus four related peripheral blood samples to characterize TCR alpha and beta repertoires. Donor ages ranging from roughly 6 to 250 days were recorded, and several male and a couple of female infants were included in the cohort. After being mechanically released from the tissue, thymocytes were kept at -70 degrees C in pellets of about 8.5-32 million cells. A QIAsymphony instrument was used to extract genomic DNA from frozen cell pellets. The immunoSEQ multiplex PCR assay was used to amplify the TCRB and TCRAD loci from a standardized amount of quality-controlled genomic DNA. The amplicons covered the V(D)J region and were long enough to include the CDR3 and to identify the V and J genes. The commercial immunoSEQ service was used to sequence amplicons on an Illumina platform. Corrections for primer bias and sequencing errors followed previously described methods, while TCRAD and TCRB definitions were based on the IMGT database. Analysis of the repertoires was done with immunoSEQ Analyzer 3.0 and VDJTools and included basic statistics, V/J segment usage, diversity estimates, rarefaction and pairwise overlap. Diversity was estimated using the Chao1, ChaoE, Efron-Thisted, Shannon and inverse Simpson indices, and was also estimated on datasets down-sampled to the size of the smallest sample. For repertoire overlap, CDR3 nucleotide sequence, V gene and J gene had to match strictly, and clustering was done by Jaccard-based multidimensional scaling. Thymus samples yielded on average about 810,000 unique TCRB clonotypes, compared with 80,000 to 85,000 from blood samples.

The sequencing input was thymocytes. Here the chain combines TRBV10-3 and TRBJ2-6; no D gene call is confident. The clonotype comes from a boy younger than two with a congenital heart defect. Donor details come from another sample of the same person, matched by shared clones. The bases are TGTGCCACTCGATGGGCAGGCCCCTCTGGGGCCAACGTCCTGACTTTC. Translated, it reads CATRWAGPSGANVLTF.